The 21 T cell receptor beta chains given below trace back to one sample, sequenced in a study of PD-1 blockade in classical Hodgkin lymphoma. Autologous stem cell transplantation was followed by relapse in every patient, and brentuximab vedotin exposure varied. The assay was immunoSEQ multiplex PCR, and TCRdb's table has in-frame clones only and misses some. The repertoire holds some 45,000 clones, with 88% as singletons. This sample comprised peripheral blood mononuclear cells (PBMCs), obtained at baseline. Receptors originate from a human donor with classical Hodgkin lymphoma.

V usage is TRBV19 and J usage is TRBJ2-7; tentatively, D is TRBD2 (5 bases). CDR1 and CDR2 from the germline V gene are LNHDA and SQIVND (reference sequence). V lost 2 bases and J 5 bases, leaving 13 bases between the germline ends. The CDR3 totals 14 residues. The CDR3 DNA reads as TGTGCCAGTAGTATAACCGGGATTGTGGACGAGCAGTACTTC. Protein: CASSITGIVDEQYF.

The chain recombines TRBV10-3 with TRBJ1-1; 8 nucleotides agree with TRBD1. This CDR3 comprises 12 residues. Unmatched junction bases numbered 5, after V lost 10 bases and J lost 4 bases. Per germline, CDR1 ENHRY and CDR2 SYGVKD. CDR3 DNA: TGTGCCACGCTGGACAGGGCCACTGAAGCTTTCTTT. Its protein product is CATLDRATEAFF.

This clone was seen a single time. The J gene is TRBJ2-4, the V gene TRBV7-9; D not resolved. Germline CDR1 and CDR2: SEHNR and FQNEAQ (reference sequence). The V gene lost 2 bases and the J gene lost 12 bases, with 14 bases spanning the gap. This CDR3 has 13 residues. The CDR3 DNA follows: TGTGCCAGCAGCTTAATGACGGGTTTTGGTCAGTACTTC. This encodes CASSLMTGFGQYF. Together with reference TRBV7-9 and TRBJ2-4, the CDR3 gives the full variable domain: DTGVSQNPRHKITKRGQNVTFRCDPISEHNRLYWYRQTLGQGPEFLTYFQNEAQLEKSRLLSDRFSAERPKGSFSTLEIQRTEQGDSAMYLCASSLMTGFGQYFGAGTRLSVL.

The rearrangement joins TRBV11-3 to TRBJ1-1; D may be TRBD1 (5 bases). The CDR3 has 13 residues. The V gene's germline CDR1 is SGHNT and CDR2 YENEEA. With 3 bases removed from V and 4 bases from J, the gap between germline ends came to 9 bases. For the CDR3, the DNA is TGTGCCAGCAGCTTGGAGGGGTCCACTGAAGCTTTCTTT. Translating gives CASSLEGSTEAFF. Variable domain in full (rest from reference TRBV11-3 and TRBJ1-1): EAGVVQSPRYKIIEKKQPVAFWCNPISGHNTLYWYLQNLGQGPELLIRYENEEAVDDSQLPKDRFSAERLKGVDSTLKIQPAELGDSAVYLCASSLEGSTEAFFGQGTRLTVV.

This clone was observed a single time. The CDR3 DNA reads TGTGCCAGTAGTATTAGGCAGGGTCAAGTAGATGAGCAGTACTTC. Its protein is CASSIRQGQVDEQYF. The chain has TRBV19 and TRBJ2-7, with D possibly being TRBD1 (5 bases). The CDR3 loop spans 15 amino acids. CDR1 LNHDA and CDR2 SQIVND come from the germline V gene (reference sequence). V shed 3 bases and J shed 7 bases, with 19 bases lying between them. Combining the CDR3 with reference TRBV19 and TRBJ2-7 gives the whole variable domain DGGITQSPKYLFRKEGQNVTLSCEQNLNHDAMYWYRQDPGQGLRLIYYSQIVNDFQKGDIAEGYSVSREKKESFPLTVTSAQKNPTAFYLCASSIRQGQVDEQYFGPGTRLTVT.

The chain couples TRBV11-2 to TRBJ2-3; possible D gene TRBD1, 5 bases. V was cut by 2 bases and J by 4 bases, with 10 bases left in between. Germline V gene sequence: CDR1 SGHAT, CDR2 FQNNGV. CDR3 length: 14 amino acids. The CDR3 bases are TGTGCCAGCAGCTTATTAGGGGTGGCAGATACGCAGTATTTT. The encoded protein is CASSLLGVADTQYF.

This clone was counted between two and nine times. The gene calls are TRBV7-9 and TRBJ1-2; no clear D gene. The V end was cut by 0 bases, the J end by 1 base, with 6 bases between. The CDR3 runs 14 residues. Germline values: CDR1 SEHNR, CDR2 FQNEAQ (reference sequence). The CDR3 here is CASSLASLNYGYTF. The CDR3 bases are TGTGCCAGCAGCTTAGCATCACTTAACTATGGCTACACCTTC.

The chain carries TRBV6-5 and TRBJ1-6, with D hard to call. The length of the CDR3 is 15 residues. The ends were cut back, 0 bases at V and 3 bases at J, with 6 bases in the middle. Germline V gene sequence: CDR1 MNHEY, CDR2 SVGAGI. This chain's CDR3 is CASSYSRYYNSPLHF. The CDR3, as DNA: TGTGCCAGCAGTTACTCCCGCTACTATAATTCACCCCTCCACTTT.

The chain uses TRBV4-2 and TRBJ2-7; D is unclear. Trimming stripped 1 base from V and 6 bases from J, with 13 bases between. There are 14 residues in the CDR3. The germline gives CDR1 LGHNA, CDR2 YNFKEQ. The CDR3 here is CASSQGSFSGEQYF. The DNA for the CDR3 is TGTGCCAGCAGCCAAGGTTCTTTTTCGGGCGAGCAGTACTTC.

The chain couples TRBV7-2 to TRBJ1-3; perhaps TRBD1 as D (5 bases). The V gene lost 5 bases and the J gene lost 4 bases, with 12 bases spanning the gap. Per germline, CDR1 SGHTA and CDR2 FQGNSA. This CDR3 has 14 residues. The CDR3 region is CASSPGTIGNTIYF. CDR3 nucleotides: TGTGCCAGCAGCCCAGGGACGATCGGAAACACCATATATTTT.

The chain combines TRBV7-9 with TRBJ2-5; 10 bases map to TRBD1. The CDR3 covers 18 residues. Per the germline V gene, CDR1 is SEHNR and CDR2 is FQNEAQ (reference sequence). V shed 5 bases and J 4 bases; nucleotides not matched to a gene: 16. CDR3 residues: CASSPVPWDRGISETQYF. The CDR3 DNA follows: TGTGCCAGCAGCCCAGTACCATGGGACAGGGGTATATCAGAGACCCAGTACTTC.

This clone was recorded once. The chain has TRBV5-1 and TRBJ2-7; 11 bases are shared with TRBD2. Looked up from germline, CDR1 is SGHRS and CDR2 is YFSETQ. The length of the CDR3 is 16 residues. V lost 1 base, J lost 4 bases, and 7 bases stayed unmatched. CDR3 sequence: CASSLTSGRSQYEQYF. The CDR3 coding sequence is TGCGCCAGCAGCTTGACTAGCGGGAGAAGTCAGTACGAGCAGTACTTC. The entire variable domain, with the rest obtained from reference TRBV5-1 and TRBJ2-7, is as follows: KAGVTQTPRYLIKTRGQQVTLSCSPISGHRSVSWYQQTPGQGLQFLFEYFSETQRNKGNFPGRFSGRQFSNSRSEMNVSTLELGDSALYLCASSLTSGRSQYEQYFGPGTRLTVT.

This chain links TRBV4-1 with TRBJ1-4; TRBD1 matches at 9 bases. CDR3 size: 15 residues. V lost 4 bases to trimming and J lost 6 bases; unmatched junction nucleotides: 6. Germline V CDR1 and CDR2: MGHRA, YSYEKL. The CDR3 loop is CASSRPGQGYEKLFF. CDR3 sequence (DNA): TGCGCCAGCAGCCGACCGGGACAGGGATATGAAAAACTGTTTTTT.

The V gene is TRBV11-2, the J gene TRBJ1-1; weak D call: TRBD1 (5 bases). CDR3 length: 16 residues. The germline V and J ends were trimmed by 5 bases and 1 base, with 17 bases remaining between them. The germline gives CDR1 SGHAT, CDR2 FQNNGV. CDR3 residues: CASSQTWGRRNTEAFF. The DNA of the CDR3 is TGTGCCAGCAGCCAAACTTGGGGACGAAGGAACACTGAAGCTTTCTTT.

This chain links TRBV11-2 with TRBJ1-2; D uncertain. CDR1 is SGHAT and CDR2 is FQNNGV in the germline V gene. V was trimmed by 5 bases and J by 4 bases, leaving 11 bases between them. The CDR3 sequence is 13 residues long. The CDR3 nucleotides are TGTGCCAGCAGCCCGGGTCGGATCTATGGCTACACCTTC. Its protein is CASSPGRIYGYTF. Combining the CDR3 with reference TRBV11-2 and TRBJ1-2 gives the whole variable domain EAGVAQSPRYKIIEKRQSVAFWCNPISGHATLYWYQQILGQGPKLLIQFQNNGVVDDSQLPKDRFSAERLKGVDSTLKIQPAKLEDSAVYLCASSPGRIYGYTFGSGTRLTVV.

The V call is TRBV5-1, the J call TRBJ1-2; D is ambiguous. The CDR3 runs 14 residues. Germline V gene sequence: CDR1 SGHRS, CDR2 YFSETQ. The ends were cut back, 0 bases at V and 5 bases at J, with 11 bases in the middle. This CDR3 reads CASSLDPGRYGYTF. The CDR3 DNA follows: TGCGCCAGCAGCTTGGATCCCGGGCGGTATGGCTACACCTTC.

V and J are TRBV5-6 and TRBJ2-1, with 7 nucleotides matching TRBD2. Germline V gene sequence: CDR1 SGHDT, CDR2 YYEEEE. The CDR3 extends over 16 amino acids. V lost 0 bases to trimming and J lost 5 bases; unmatched junction nucleotides: 8. In nucleotides, the CDR3 is TGTGCCAGCAGCTTGGCTTACGGGAGGAGGAACAATGAGCAGTTCTTC. It codes for CASSLAYGRRNNEQFF.

The rearrangement links TRBV12-5 to TRBJ1-5; D remains unclear. The CDR3 has 14 amino acids. In germline, CDR1 is LGHNT, CDR2 FRNRAP. Trimming pared 7 bases from V and 3 bases from J, leaving 13 bases between. DNA of the CDR3: TGTGCTAGTGCTGTGGACGGTTACAATCAGCCCCAGCATTTT. This gives the protein CASAVDGYNQPQHF.

V gene TRBV7-9 combines with J gene TRBJ2-7, with 10 bases aligning to TRBD2. Losses at the gene ends were 5 bases for V and 3 bases for J; bases not matched to a gene: 7. The CDR3 is 15 residues long. CDR1 is SEHNR and CDR2 is FQNEAQ in the germline V gene (reference sequence). The CDR3 DNA reads TGTGCCAGCAGCCCTATAGCGGGGGGAATCTACGAGCAGTACTTC. Translation gives CASSPIAGGIYEQYF. Full variable domain (outside the CDR3, taken from reference TRBV7-9 and TRBJ2-7): DTGVSQNPRHKITKRGQNVTFRCDPISEHNRLYWYRQTLGQGPEFLTYFQNEAQLEKSRLLSDRFSAERPKGSFSTLEIQRTEQGDSAMYLCASSPIAGGIYEQYFGPGTRLTVT.

Note on this clone: A much larger clone sits a single nucleotide away, making a read error possible. This chain joins TRBV5-3 and TRBJ1-2, with D possibly TRBD1 on 5 matching bases. TRBV5-3 is marked as an open reading frame, function uncertain. V was cut by 10 bases and J by 4 bases, with 17 bases left in between. This CDR3 is built from 13 residues. The CDR3 spells CAGRSVGGYGYTF. CDR3 in DNA: TGTGCCGGCAGGTCCGTCGGGGGCTATGGCTACACCTTC.

The chain recombines TRBV6-5 with TRBJ2-5; perhaps TRBD1 as D (5 bases). Germline loops: CDR1 MNHEY, CDR2 SVGAGI. This CDR3 contains 14 residues. Trimming left V 4 bases short and J 1 base short, with 10 bases between. In nucleotides, the CDR3 is TGTGCCAGCAGTTCTGGGGCAGGCCAAGAGACCCAGTACTTC. As protein: CASSSGAGQETQYF.